The 18 T cell receptor beta chains presented below share a single source sample, sequenced in a study of blood T cell repertoires in COVID-19. Some clones are missing from TCRdb's copy, which holds only in-frame ones; the method was immunoSEQ multiplex PCR. The data contain approximately 110,000 clones, 70% to 85% of them singletons. Source material: peripheral blood. These receptors originate from a man between 65 and 85 years old with active or convalescent COVID-19.

This chain uses TRBV5-1 with TRBJ1-6; 8 bases fit TRBD1. The ends lost 7 bases at V and 8 bases at J; junction bases unmatched: 5. This CDR3 is 13 amino acids long. Germline V gives CDR1 SGHRS, CDR2 YFSETQ. This CDR3 is CASGQGAHSPLHF. The CDR3 DNA reads TGCGCCAGCGGGCAGGGGGCTCATTCACCCCTCCACTTT.

The V and J genes are TRBV2 and TRBJ2-3, with 8 bases aligning to TRBD1. V gave up 5 bases and J gave up 2 bases; unmatched junction bases: 3. This CDR3 is 14 amino acids long. CDR1 is SNHLY, CDR2 FYNNEI, per germline. The CDR3 protein is CASSRQGITDTQYF. CDR3 nucleotides: TGTGCCAGCAGTCGACAGGGGATCACAGATACGCAGTATTTT. The variable domain in full, completed from reference TRBV2 and TRBJ2-3, reads EPEVTQTPSHQVTQMGQEVILRCVPISNHLYFYWYRQILGQKVEFLVSFYNNEISEKSEIFDDQFSVERPDGSNFTLKIRSTKLEDSAMYFCASSRQGITDTQYFGPGTRLTVL.

For the CDR3, the DNA is TGTGCCAGCAGCCGGAGAACAGGGTACTACGAGCAGTACTTC. It translates to CASSRRTGYYEQYF. V usage is TRBV16 and J usage is TRBJ2-7; D may be TRBD1 (6 bases). Germline CDR1 is KGHSY and CDR2 is FQNENV. Trimming took 4 bases from V and 3 from J, leaving 13 bases between them. The CDR3 sequence is 14 residues long.

The chain couples TRBV7-2 to TRBJ2-7; perhaps TRBD1 as D (5 bases). The CDR3 covers 15 residues. The germline V gene encodes CDR1 SGHTA and CDR2 FQGNSA. With 5 bases removed from V and 0 bases from J, the gap between germline ends came to 14 bases. The CDR3 loop is CASSLQGSLSYEQYF. CDR3 bases: TGTGCCAGCAGCCTGCAGGGATCTCTCTCCTACGAGCAGTACTTC.

The V gene is TRBV9, the J gene TRBJ2-1; the D gene is possibly TRBD2 (6 bases). With 4 bases removed from V and 6 bases from J, the gap between germline ends came to 14 bases. CDR3 length: 14 amino acids. Germline CDR1 SGDLS, CDR2 YYNGEE. The CDR3 region has the DNA TGTGCCAGCAGCACTTCCGGGACTCGCAATGAGCAGTTCTTC. It translates to CASSTSGTRNEQFF.

The chain has TRBV7-3 and TRBJ2-1; 13 bases line up with TRBD2. V lost 5 bases, J lost 4 bases, and 2 bases stayed unmatched. Germline CDR1 and CDR2: SGHTA and FQGTGA. There are 15 residues in the CDR3. This chain's CDR3 is CASSVGLAGYNEQFF. The CDR3 coding sequence is TGTGCCAGCAGCGTGGGACTAGCGGGATACAATGAGCAGTTCTTC.

In this sample, this clone turned up a few times. The genes are TRBV19 and TRBJ1-1; D ambiguous. The germline gives CDR1 LNHDA, CDR2 SQIVND (reference sequence). CDR3 length: 14 amino acids. Trimming removed 5 bases from V and 3 bases from J, with 13 bases in between. The CDR3 DNA is TGTGCCAGTAGTGCCGGCGCTGCGGACACTGAAGCTTTCTTT. This gives the protein CASSAGAADTEAFF.

About this clone: The junction and the germline gene differ at one end; a read error may be behind it. The rearrangement links TRBV30 to TRBJ2-5; 7 positions agree with TRBD2. CDR3 length: 13 amino acids. Per the germline V gene, CDR1 is GTSNPN and CDR2 is SVGIG (reference sequence). Here the CDR3 reads CLGGSSTKETQYF. CDR3 nucleotide sequence: TGCCTTGGCGGGAGCTCGACTAAGGAGACCCAGTACTTC. Variable domain in full (rest from reference TRBV30 and TRBJ2-5): SQTIHQWPATLVQPVGSPLSLECTVEGTSNPNLYWYRQAAGRGLQLLFYSVGIGQISSEVPQNLSASRPQDRQFILSSKKLLLSDSGFYLCLGGSSTKETQYFGPGTRLLVL.

V usage is TRBV7-2 and J usage is TRBJ1-5; D is possibly TRBD1 (6 bases). CDR3 size: 15 residues. In germline, CDR1 is SGHTA, CDR2 FQGNSA. Trimming left V 5 bases short and J 3 bases short, with 14 bases between. The CDR3 loop is CASSLLTGSNQPQHF. CDR3 DNA: TGTGCCAGCAGCCTTCTTACAGGGTCCAATCAGCCCCAGCATTTT. Drawing the rest from reference TRBV7-2 and TRBJ1-5, the complete variable domain is GAGVSQSPSNKVTEKGKDVELRCDPISGHTALYWYRQSLGQGLEFLIYFQGNSAPDKSGLPSDRFSAERTGGSVSTLTIQRTQQEDSAVYLCASSLLTGSNQPQHFGDGTRLSIL.

J is TRBJ2-1 and V is TRBV29-1, with 10 bases that match TRBD2. Germline V gene sequence: CDR1 SQVTM, CDR2 ANQGSEA. This CDR3 has 13 amino acids. V trimming: 5 bases; J trimming: 9 bases; junction bases outside the gene matches: 7. CDR3 DNA: TGCAGCGTTCTTAGCGGGGGGATAGGTGAGCAGTTCTTC. This translates into CSVLSGGIGEQFF.

This chain uses TRBV24-1 with TRBJ2-5; perhaps TRBD2 as D (5 bases). V lost 3 bases and J lost 7, with 17 bases in between. CDR1 is KGHDR, CDR2 SFDVKD, per germline. This CDR3 has 15 amino acids. This chain's CDR3 is CATSDPTGPRGTQYF. DNA of the CDR3: TGTGCCACCAGTGATCCTACCGGGCCTCGGGGGACCCAGTACTTC.

The chain uses TRBV7-8 and TRBJ2-3, with 8 bases lining up with TRBD1. CDR1 is SGHVS, CDR2 FQNEAQ, per germline. The junction had 8 bases not matched to a gene; V was cut back by 5 bases and J by 4 bases. This CDR3 region has 15 residues. The CDR3 spells CASSLPTGGADTQYF. CDR3 in DNA: TGTGCCAGCAGCCTACCTACAGGGGGTGCAGATACGCAGTATTTT. The full variable domain, with the rest looked up from reference TRBV7-8 and TRBJ2-3, is GAGVSQSPRYKVAKRGQDVALRCDPISGHVSLFWYQQALGQGPEFLTYFQNEAQLDKSGLPSDRFFAERPEGSVSTLKIQRTQQEDSAVYLCASSLPTGGADTQYFGPGTRLTVL.

This chain links TRBV5-4 with TRBJ2-5; TRBD2 matches at 11 bases. J gave up 2 bases and V 4 bases, and 4 bases lay outside the gene matches. The germline CDR1 and CDR2 sequences are SGHNT and YYREEE (reference sequence). The length of the CDR3 is 15 residues. The CDR3 reads CASSPGTSGQETQYF. CDR3 coding DNA: TGTGCCAGCAGCCCCGGGACTAGCGGACAAGAGACCCAGTACTTC.

The chain employs TRBV18 and TRBJ2-7, with 8 bases matching TRBD1. In germline, CDR1 is KGHSH, CDR2 LQKENI. The V segment lost 1 base and the J segment 6 bases; nucleotides outside the gene matches: 8. The CDR3 extends over 15 amino acids. This CDR3 reads CASSPLTGEMSEQYF. The CDR3 DNA reads TGTGCCAGCTCACCACTGACAGGGGAGATGTCCGAGCAGTACTTC.

This chain links TRBV19 with TRBJ2-3; TRBD2 matches at 8 bases. Germline CDR1 is LNHDA and CDR2 is SQIVND (reference sequence). V lost 5 bases to trimming and J lost 0 bases; unmatched junction nucleotides: 4. This CDR3 is 15 amino acids long. Here the CDR3 reads CASSRAGASTDTQYF. The CDR3 nucleotides read TGTGCCAGTAGTCGAGCGGGGGCTAGCACAGATACGCAGTATTTT.

The V gene is TRBV6-2 or TRBV6-3, the J gene TRBJ1-1; D is unclear. Trimming shortened V by 5 bases and J by 11 bases, and 15 bases separated the two germline ends. The CDR3 contains 12 residues. Germline-derived CDR1 and CDR2 are MNHEY and SVGEGT. The chain's CDR3 is CASSNPLNSAFF. The CDR3 DNA is TGTGCCAGCAGTAACCCCTTGAACTCGGCTTTCTTT.

V gene TRBV28 combines with J gene TRBJ2-7, with 9 bases that match TRBD1. With 4 bases clipped from V and 2 bases from J, the junction kept 6 bases outside the gene matches. The CDR3 is 15 amino acids. Germline values: CDR1 MDHEN, CDR2 SYDVKM. CDR3: CASSSTGGRTYEQYF. CDR3 nucleotide sequence: TGTGCCAGCAGTTCCACAGGGGGCAGGACCTACGAGCAGTACTTC.

J is TRBJ2-1 and V is TRBV7-9; 12 nucleotides align to TRBD2. V lost 2 bases to trimming and J lost 0 bases; unmatched junction nucleotides: 8. The CDR3 totals 19 residues. The germline V gene has CDR1 SEHNR and CDR2 FQNEAQ (reference sequence). In nucleotides, the CDR3 is TGTGCCAGCAGCTTAAAGGCGGGACTAGCGGGTAGCTCCTACAATGAGCAGTTCTTC. It specifies CASSLKAGLAGSSYNEQFF.